Below are 6 T cell receptor beta chains sequenced from a single sample in a study of blood T cell repertoires in COVID-19. Assay: immunoSEQ multiplex PCR; the TCRdb copy retains only in-frame clones and omits some. The sample carries 250,000 to 350,000 clones, roughly 84% recorded once. Sequences were obtained from peripheral blood. These receptors all stem from a person aged 70 to 85 with COVID-19, enrolled during active disease.

V gene TRBV29-1 combines with J gene TRBJ1-2; 7 nucleotides match TRBD1. V gave up 7 bases and J gave up 4 bases; unmatched junction bases: 6. CDR1 and CDR2 (germline): SQVTM, ANQGSEA. This CDR3 region has 12 residues. DNA for the CDR3: TGCAGCGGCAGGGACAGCGGCTATGGCTACACCTTC. Amino acid sequence: CSGRDSGYGYTF.

The V and J genes are TRBV6-5 and TRBJ1-4; 7 bases are shared with TRBD1. The CDR3 extends over 16 amino acids. The germline V gene has CDR1 MNHEY and CDR2 SVGAGI. With V trimmed by 2 bases and J by 5 bases, 8 bases remained unmatched. DNA of the CDR3: TGTGCCAGCAGTTACGCCCCCGGGACAGTGAATGAAAAACTGTTTTTT. It translates to CASSYAPGTVNEKLFF.

The chain has TRBV10-3 and TRBJ1-6; TRBD1 agrees at 7 bases. V dropped 9 bases and J dropped 11; count of bases not matched to a gene: 10. This CDR3 is 13 amino acids long. Germline lookup yields CDR1 ENHRY and CDR2 SYGVKD. In nucleotides, the CDR3 is TGTGCCATAGGGACAGCGTGGCGGGCACCCCTCCACTTT. This codes for CAIGTAWRAPLHF.

The rearrangement uses TRBV5-1 and TRBJ2-7; D gene uncertain. The CDR3 has 13 residues. V was cut by 4 bases and J by 6 bases, with 14 bases left in between. CDR1 is SGHRS and CDR2 is YFSETQ in the germline V gene. DNA for the CDR3: TGCGCCAGCAGCACAGAATCGCACTCCGAGCAGTACTTC. This sequence encodes CASSTESHSEQYF.

In this sample, this clone turned up a few times. This chain connects TRBV11-2 to TRBJ1-2; TRBD1 matches 7 bases. CDR1 and CDR2 (germline): SGHAT, FQNNGV. This CDR3 has 13 amino acids. V shed 5 bases and J 8 bases; nucleotides not matched to a gene: 8. The CDR3 DNA reads as TGTGCCAGCAGCCGAGACAGGGATCCGGGCTACACCTTC. It specifies CASSRDRDPGYTF.

The rearrangement uses TRBV3-1 (or the pseudogene TRBV3-2) and TRBJ1-2; 7 nucleotides match TRBD1. The CDR3 runs to 15 residues. V lost 1 base to trimming and J lost 4 bases; unmatched junction nucleotides: 6. Germline CDR1 is LGHDT and CDR2 is YNNKEL (reference sequence). The CDR3 DNA is TGTGCCAGCAGCCAAGCGACAGGGATAAGCTATGGCTACACCTTC. Amino acids: CASSQATGISYGYTF.